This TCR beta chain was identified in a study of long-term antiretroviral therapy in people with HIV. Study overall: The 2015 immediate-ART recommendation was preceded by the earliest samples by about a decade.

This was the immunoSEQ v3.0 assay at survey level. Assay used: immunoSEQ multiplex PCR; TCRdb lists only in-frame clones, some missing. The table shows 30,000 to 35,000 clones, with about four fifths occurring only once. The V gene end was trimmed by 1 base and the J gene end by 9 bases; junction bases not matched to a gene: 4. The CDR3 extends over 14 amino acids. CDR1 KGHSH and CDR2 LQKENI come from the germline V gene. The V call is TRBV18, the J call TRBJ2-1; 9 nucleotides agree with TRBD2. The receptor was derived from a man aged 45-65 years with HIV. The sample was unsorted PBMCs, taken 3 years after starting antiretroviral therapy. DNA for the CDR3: TGTGCCAGCTCACCACTAGCGGGAGAGGGTGAGCAGTTCTTC. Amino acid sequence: CASSPLAGEGEQFF.